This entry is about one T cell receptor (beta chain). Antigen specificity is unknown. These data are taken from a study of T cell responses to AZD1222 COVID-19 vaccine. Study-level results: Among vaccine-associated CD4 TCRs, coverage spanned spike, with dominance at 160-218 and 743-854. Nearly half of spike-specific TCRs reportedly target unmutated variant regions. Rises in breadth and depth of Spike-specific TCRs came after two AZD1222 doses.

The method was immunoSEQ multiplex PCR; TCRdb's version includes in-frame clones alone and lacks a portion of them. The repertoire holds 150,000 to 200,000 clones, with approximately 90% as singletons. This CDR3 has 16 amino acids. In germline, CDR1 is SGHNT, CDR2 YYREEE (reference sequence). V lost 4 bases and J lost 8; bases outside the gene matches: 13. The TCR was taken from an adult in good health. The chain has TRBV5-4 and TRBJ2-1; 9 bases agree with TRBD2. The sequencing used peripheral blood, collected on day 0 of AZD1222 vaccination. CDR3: CASSRGSGRKGDEQFF. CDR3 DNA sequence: TGTGCCAGCAGCCGCGGTAGCGGGAGAAAGGGGGATGAGCAGTTCTTC.